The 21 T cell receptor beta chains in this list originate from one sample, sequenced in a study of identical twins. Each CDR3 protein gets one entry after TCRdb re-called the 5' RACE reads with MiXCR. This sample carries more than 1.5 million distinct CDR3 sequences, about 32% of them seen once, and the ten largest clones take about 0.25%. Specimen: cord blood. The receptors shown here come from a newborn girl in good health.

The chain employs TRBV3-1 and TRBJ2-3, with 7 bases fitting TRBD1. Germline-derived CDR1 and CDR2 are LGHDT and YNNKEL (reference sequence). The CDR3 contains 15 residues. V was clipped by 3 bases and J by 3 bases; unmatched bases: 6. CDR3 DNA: TGTGCCAGCAGCCAGGGGACAGCAGGAACAGATACGCAGTATTTT. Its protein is CASSQGTAGTDTQYF.

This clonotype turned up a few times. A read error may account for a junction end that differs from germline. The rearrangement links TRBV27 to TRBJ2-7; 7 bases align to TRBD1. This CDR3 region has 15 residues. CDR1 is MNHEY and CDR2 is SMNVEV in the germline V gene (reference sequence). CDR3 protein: CASSFSTGSTYEQYF. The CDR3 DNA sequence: TGTGCCAGCAGTTTCTCGACAGGGTCCACCTATGAGCAGTACTTC.

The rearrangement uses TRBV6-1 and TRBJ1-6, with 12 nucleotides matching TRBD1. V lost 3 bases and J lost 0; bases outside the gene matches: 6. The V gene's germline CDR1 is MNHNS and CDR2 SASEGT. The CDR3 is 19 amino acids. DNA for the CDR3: TGTGCCAGCAGTGAGGGGACAGGGGGCTTTAGCTCCTATAATTCACCCCTCCACTTT. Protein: CASSEGTGGFSSYNSPLHF.

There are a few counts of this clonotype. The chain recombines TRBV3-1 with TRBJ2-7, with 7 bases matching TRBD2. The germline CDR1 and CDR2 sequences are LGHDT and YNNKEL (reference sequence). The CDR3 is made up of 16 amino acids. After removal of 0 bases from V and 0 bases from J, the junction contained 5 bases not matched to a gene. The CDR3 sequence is CASSQDSGLSSYEQYF. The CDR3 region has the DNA TGTGCCAGCAGCCAAGATAGCGGGTTAAGCTCCTACGAGCAGTACTTC.

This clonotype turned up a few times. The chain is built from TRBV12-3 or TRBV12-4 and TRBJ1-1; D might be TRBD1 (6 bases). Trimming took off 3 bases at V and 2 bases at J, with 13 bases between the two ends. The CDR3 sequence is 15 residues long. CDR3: CASSFGGGRNTEAFF. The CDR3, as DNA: TGTGCCAGCAGTTTTGGGGGGGGGCGTAACACTGAAGCTTTCTTT.

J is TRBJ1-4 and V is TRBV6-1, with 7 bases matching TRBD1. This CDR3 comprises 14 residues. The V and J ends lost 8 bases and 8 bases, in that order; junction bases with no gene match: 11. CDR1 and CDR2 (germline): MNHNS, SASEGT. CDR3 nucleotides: TGTGCCAGCGGATACAGGGGCGGAGGGGAAAAACTGTTTTTT. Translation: CASGYRGGGEKLFF.

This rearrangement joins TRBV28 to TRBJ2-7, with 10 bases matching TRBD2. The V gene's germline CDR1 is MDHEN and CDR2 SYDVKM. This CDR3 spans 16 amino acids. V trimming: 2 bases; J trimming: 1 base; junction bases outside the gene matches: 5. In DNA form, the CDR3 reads TGTGCCAGCAGTTTAACCGGGACTAGCGCTTCCTACGAGCAGTACTTC. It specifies CASSLTGTSASYEQYF.

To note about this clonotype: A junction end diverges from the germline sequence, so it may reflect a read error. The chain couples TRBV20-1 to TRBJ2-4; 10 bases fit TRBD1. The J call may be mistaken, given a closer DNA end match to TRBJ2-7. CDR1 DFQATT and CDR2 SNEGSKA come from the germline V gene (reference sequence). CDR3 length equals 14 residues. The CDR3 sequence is CSSRRVGTGAEQYF. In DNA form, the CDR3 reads TGCAGTTCTAGACGGGTGGGGACAGGGGCCGAGCAGTACTTC.

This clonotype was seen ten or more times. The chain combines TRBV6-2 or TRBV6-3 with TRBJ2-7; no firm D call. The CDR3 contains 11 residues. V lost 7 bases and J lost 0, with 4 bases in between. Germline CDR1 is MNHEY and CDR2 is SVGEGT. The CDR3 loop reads CASTSSYEQYF. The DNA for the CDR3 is TGTGCCAGCACTAGCTCCTACGAGCAGTACTTC.

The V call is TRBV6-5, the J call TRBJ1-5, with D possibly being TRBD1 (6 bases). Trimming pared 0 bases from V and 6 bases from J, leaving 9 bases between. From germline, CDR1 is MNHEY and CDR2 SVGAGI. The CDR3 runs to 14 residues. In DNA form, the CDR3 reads TGTGCCAGCAGTTACTCGACGACAGGTCAGCCCCAGCATTTT. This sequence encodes CASSYSTTGQPQHF.

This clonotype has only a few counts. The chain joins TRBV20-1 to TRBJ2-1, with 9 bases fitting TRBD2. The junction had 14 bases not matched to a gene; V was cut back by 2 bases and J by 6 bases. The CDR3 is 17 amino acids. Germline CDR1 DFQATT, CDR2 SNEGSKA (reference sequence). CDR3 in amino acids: CSARSRSSGKVSNEQFF. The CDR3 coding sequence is TGCAGTGCTAGATCGAGGTCTAGCGGGAAGGTATCCAATGAGCAGTTCTTC.

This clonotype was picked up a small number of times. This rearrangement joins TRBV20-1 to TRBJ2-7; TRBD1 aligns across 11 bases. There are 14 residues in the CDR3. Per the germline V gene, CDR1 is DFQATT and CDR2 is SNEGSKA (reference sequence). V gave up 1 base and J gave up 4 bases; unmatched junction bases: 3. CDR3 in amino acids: CSARARDRGYEQYF. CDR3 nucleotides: TGCAGTGCTAGAGCCCGGGACAGGGGGTACGAGCAGTACTTC.

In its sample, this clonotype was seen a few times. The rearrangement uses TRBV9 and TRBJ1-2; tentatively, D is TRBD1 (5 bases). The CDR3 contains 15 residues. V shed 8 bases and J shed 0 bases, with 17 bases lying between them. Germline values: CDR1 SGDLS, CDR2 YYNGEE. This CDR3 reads CASSLLGTTNYGYTF. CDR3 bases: TGTGCCAGTTCTCTACTAGGGACTACTAACTATGGCTACACCTTC.

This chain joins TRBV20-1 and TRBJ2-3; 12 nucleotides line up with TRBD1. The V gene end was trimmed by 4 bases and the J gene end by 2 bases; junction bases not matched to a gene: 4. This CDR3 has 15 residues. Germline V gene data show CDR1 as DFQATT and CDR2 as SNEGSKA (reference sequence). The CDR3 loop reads CSANPGQGATDTQYF. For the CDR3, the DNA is TGCAGTGCTAACCCGGGACAGGGGGCCACAGATACGCAGTATTTT.

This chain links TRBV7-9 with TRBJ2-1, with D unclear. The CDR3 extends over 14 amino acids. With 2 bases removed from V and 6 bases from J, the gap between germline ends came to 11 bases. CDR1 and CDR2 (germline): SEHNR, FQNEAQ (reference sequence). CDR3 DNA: TGTGCCAGCAGCTTAACGATATCGCGCAATGAGCAGTTCTTC. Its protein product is CASSLTISRNEQFF.

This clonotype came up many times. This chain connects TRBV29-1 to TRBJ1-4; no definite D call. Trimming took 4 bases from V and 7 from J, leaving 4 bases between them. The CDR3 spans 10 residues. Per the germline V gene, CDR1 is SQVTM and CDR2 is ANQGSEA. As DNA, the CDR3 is TGCAGCGTTGGGGCTGAAAAACTGTTTTTT. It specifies CSVGAEKLFF.

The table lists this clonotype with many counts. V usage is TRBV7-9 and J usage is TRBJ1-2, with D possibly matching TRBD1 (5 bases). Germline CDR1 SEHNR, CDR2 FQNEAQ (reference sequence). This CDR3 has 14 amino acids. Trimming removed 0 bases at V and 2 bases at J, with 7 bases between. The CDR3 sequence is CASSLADSNYGYTF. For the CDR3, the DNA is TGTGCCAGCAGCTTAGCAGACAGCAACTATGGCTACACCTTC.

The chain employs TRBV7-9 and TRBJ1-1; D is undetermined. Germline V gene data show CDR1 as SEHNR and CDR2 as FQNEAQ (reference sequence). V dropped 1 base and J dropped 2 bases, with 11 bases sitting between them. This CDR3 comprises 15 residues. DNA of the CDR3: TGTGCCAGCAGCTTAGACCAGACACTCAACACTGAAGCTTTCTTT. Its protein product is CASSLDQTLNTEAFF.

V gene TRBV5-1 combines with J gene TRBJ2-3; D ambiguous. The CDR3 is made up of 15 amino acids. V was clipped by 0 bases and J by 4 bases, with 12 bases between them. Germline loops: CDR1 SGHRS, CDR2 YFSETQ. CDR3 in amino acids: CASSLEWALPDTQYF. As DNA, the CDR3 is TGCGCCAGCAGCTTGGAGTGGGCCCTCCCAGATACGCAGTATTTT. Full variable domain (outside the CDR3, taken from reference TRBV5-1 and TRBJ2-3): KAGVTQTPRYLIKTRGQQVTLSCSPISGHRSVSWYQQTPGQGLQFLFEYFSETQRNKGNFPGRFSGRQFSNSRSEMNVSTLELGDSALYLCASSLEWALPDTQYFGPGTRLTVL.

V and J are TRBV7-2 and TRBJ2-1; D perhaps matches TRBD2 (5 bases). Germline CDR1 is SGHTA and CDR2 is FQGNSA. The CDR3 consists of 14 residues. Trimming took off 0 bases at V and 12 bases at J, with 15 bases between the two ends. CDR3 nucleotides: TGTGCCAGCAGCTTAGCCTATTCGGGGAAGGGGCAGTTCTTC. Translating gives CASSLAYSGKGQFF. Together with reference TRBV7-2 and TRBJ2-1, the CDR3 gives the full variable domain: GAGVSQSPSNKVTEKGKDVELRCDPISGHTALYWYRQSLGQGLEFLIYFQGNSAPDKSGLPSDRFSAERTGGSVSTLTIQRTQQEDSAVYLCASSLAYSGKGQFFGPGTRLTVL.

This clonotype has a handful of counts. The CDR3 is CASSQEVRGFYEQYF. CDR3 coding DNA: TGTGCCAGCAGCCAAGAGGTCAGGGGATTCTACGAGCAGTACTTC. The chain employs TRBV4-2 and TRBJ2-7; TRBD1 is a possible D gene (6 bases). The CDR3 sequence is 15 residues long. V lost 0 bases and J lost 3, with 12 bases in between. The germline V gene has CDR1 LGHNA and CDR2 YNFKEQ.